This T cell receptor beta chain comes out of a study of blood T cell repertoires in COVID-19. This clone was detected only a few times. The CDR3 spans 14 residues. The germline CDR1 and CDR2 sequences are LNHDA and SQIVND (reference sequence). The V and J ends lost 6 bases and 9 bases respectively, with 15 bases between them. Generated by immunoSEQ multiplex PCR, the TCRdb table keeps only in-frame clones and is missing some. Among around 480,000 clones listed, about 91% were seen once. Sequenced: peripheral blood. This TCR derives from a woman in her forties or fifties with COVID-19, enrolled during active disease. The V and J genes are TRBV19 and TRBJ1-6; D unresolved. CDR3 DNA: TGTGCCAGTAGAGTGCCGATGGAGGGTTCACCCCTCCACTTT. Translation gives CASRVPMEGSPLHF.